This TCR beta chain was found in a study of T cells in localized non-small cell lung cancer. Points from the study as a whole: Uninvolved adjacent lung showed the highest T cell clonality, exceeding tumor. Among the top 100 tumor clones, a median about 58 appeared in adjacent lung.

The method was immunoSEQ multiplex PCR; TCRdb's version includes in-frame clones alone and lacks a portion of them. The top ten clones hold around 9.8% of a sample with around 1,500 clones, about 24% of them seen once. Germline trimming cut 4 bases from V and 6 bases from J; bases unmatched to any gene: 9. Germline CDR1 is MNHGY and CDR2 is SAAAGT. The CDR3 length is 18 residues. Comment on this clone: Its antigen is unidentified.

The clonotype comes from a male donor aged 60 or over with stage II squamous cell lung carcinoma. The J gene is TRBJ2-2, the V gene TRBV6-8; 15 nucleotides align to TRBD2. Source: lung tumor tissue, taken before any cancer treatment. The CDR3 nucleotides read TGTGCCAGCAGTTCCCCGAGGGGGACTAGCGGGAGGCCCGGGGAGCTGTTTTTT. This gives the protein CASSSPRGTSGRPGELFF.